Listed here are 24 T cell receptor beta chains from one sample, sequenced in a study of blood T cell repertoires in COVID-19. Data came from immunoSEQ multiplex PCR; TCRdb stores just in-frame clones and leaves some out. The sample lists 200,000 to 250,000 clones; 84% were seen once. The source material was PBMCs or T cells enriched from blood (not recorded which). These TCRs come from a woman aged 35 to 49 who had recovered from COVID-19.

The V gene is TRBV7-2, the J gene TRBJ2-2; D uncertain. The CDR3 contains 13 residues. Per the germline V gene, CDR1 is SGHTA and CDR2 is FQGNSA. V dropped 4 bases and J dropped 5 bases, with 8 bases sitting between them. The CDR3 DNA follows: TGTGCCAGCAGCTCCGTAGTGACCGGGGAGCTGTTTTTT. Amino acid sequence: CASSSVVTGELFF. The whole variable domain, remainder taken from reference TRBV7-2 and TRBJ2-2, is GAGVSQSPSNKVTEKGKDVELRCDPISGHTALYWYRQSLGQGLEFLIYFQGNSAPDKSGLPSDRFSAERTGGSVSTLTIQRTQQEDSAVYLCASSSVVTGELFFGEGSRLTVL.

This clone has just one count. J is TRBJ1-2 and V is TRBV29-1; TRBD1 agrees at 7 bases. The ends lost 7 bases at V and 6 bases at J; junction bases unmatched: 2. CDR3 length: 10 amino acids. CDR1 SQVTM and CDR2 ANQGSEA come from the germline V gene. The CDR3 nucleotides are TGCAGCGGCGGGACAGATGGCTACACCTTC. Encoded protein: CSGGTDGYTF.

This clone was seen a few times. The V call is TRBV15, the J call TRBJ2-7; D unclear. Trimming shortened V by 0 bases and J by 3 bases, and 6 bases separated the two germline ends. The CDR3 runs to 13 residues. Germline V CDR1 and CDR2: LNHNV, YYDKDF (reference sequence). CDR3 sequence reads: CATSRDLNYEQYV. The CDR3 DNA reads TGTGCCACCAGCAGAGATCTTAACTACGAGCAGTACGTC.

The CDR3 is CASSFTTGGAYEQYF. CDR3 DNA: TGTGCCAGCAGCTTTACTACAGGGGGGGCCTACGAGCAGTACTTC. The chain employs TRBV5-5 and TRBJ2-7; a weak D match, TRBD1 (8 bases). The ends were cut back, 2 bases at V and 2 bases at J, with 14 bases in the middle. Germline CDR1 SGHKS, CDR2 YYEKEE (reference sequence). The CDR3 is 15 amino acids.

The gene calls are TRBV6-1 and TRBJ1-2; D may be TRBD1 (5 bases). Trimming stripped 1 base from V and 6 bases from J, with 9 bases between. Germline V CDR1 and CDR2: MNHNS, SASEGT. The CDR3 has 13 amino acids. CDR3 in DNA: TGTGCCAGCAGTGAAGGGGGCGCGAATGGCTACACCTTC. It is translated as CASSEGGANGYTF.

The chain has TRBV7-8 and TRBJ1-4; TRBD1 matches at 10 bases. Germline CDR1 SGHVS, CDR2 FQNEAQ. V shed 3 bases and J 2 bases; nucleotides not matched to a gene: 6. This CDR3 has 17 residues. This chain's CDR3 is CASSLGTGVGTNEKLFF. The CDR3 nucleotides are TGTGCCAGCAGCTTGGGGACAGGGGTGGGCACTAATGAAAAACTGTTTTTT.

The chain's CDR3 is CAWSSGTGGRSGANVLTF. As DNA, the CDR3 is TGTGCCTGGAGTTCTGGGACAGGGGGCAGGAGTGGGGCCAACGTCCTGACTTTC. This chain uses TRBV30 with TRBJ2-6, with 12 positions matching TRBD1. Germline lookup yields CDR1 GTSNPN and CDR2 SVGIG (reference sequence). The V and J ends lost 2 bases and 3 bases, in that order; junction bases with no gene match: 8. This CDR3 spans 18 amino acids.

CDR3 DNA: TGTGCCACCCTCACCGGGACAGGGATATATGGCTACACCTTC. It codes for CATLTGTGIYGYTF. The genes are TRBV28 and TRBJ1-2; TRBD1 aligns across 9 bases. The ends lost 10 bases at V and 5 bases at J; junction bases unmatched: 11. Germline lookup yields CDR1 MDHEN and CDR2 SYDVKM. This CDR3 spans 14 amino acids.

The V and J genes are TRBV6-5 and TRBJ1-2, with 8 bases that match TRBD1. J lost 4 bases, V lost 0 bases, and 4 bases had no gene match. CDR1 and CDR2 from the germline V gene are MNHEY and SVGAGI. The CDR3 loop spans 15 amino acids. CDR3 residues: CASSYSDRGPYGYTF. DNA for the CDR3: TGTGCCAGCAGTTACTCTGACAGGGGCCCCTATGGCTACACCTTC.

The genes are TRBV5-1 and TRBJ1-1; D may be TRBD1 (5 bases). In germline, CDR1 is SGHRS, CDR2 YFSETQ. Trimming removed 3 bases from V and 1 base from J, with 10 bases in between. The CDR3 runs to 14 residues. For the CDR3, the DNA is TGCGCCAGCAGCTCCCAGGGAAGGAACACTGAAGCTTTCTTT. Translated: CASSSQGRNTEAFF.

DNA for the CDR3: TGTGCCAGCAGCCAAGAACCTACTAGGGAGCAGTACTTC. Translation gives CASSQEPTREQYF. The chain combines TRBV14 with TRBJ2-7, with a tentative D call TRBD2 (5 bases). CDR3 size: 13 residues. Germline V gene lookup returns CDR1 SGHDN and CDR2 FVKESK. Trimming left V 0 bases short and J 7 bases short, with 10 bases between. Filled out from reference TRBV14 and TRBJ2-7, the complete variable domain reads EAGVTQFPSHSVIEKGQTVTLRCDPISGHDNLYWYRRVMGKEIKFLLHFVKESKQDESGMPNNRFLAERTGGTYSTLKVQPAELEDSGVYFCASSQEPTREQYFGPGTRLTVT.

The V call is TRBV5-1, the J call TRBJ1-2; TRBD1 agrees at 7 bases. Trimming cost V 0 bases and J 5 bases; bases outside gene matches: 4. Germline V gene lookup returns CDR1 SGHRS and CDR2 YFSETQ. The CDR3 totals 14 residues. The CDR3 protein is CASSLVGTEYGYTF. Written as DNA, the CDR3 is TGCGCCAGCAGCTTGGTTGGGACAGAGTATGGCTACACCTTC.

This clone was found a few times. The J gene is TRBJ2-2, the V gene TRBV12-5; 13 bases agree with TRBD2. Germline assignment: CDR1 LGHNT and CDR2 FRNRAP. This CDR3 is built from 17 residues. V lost 2 bases to trimming and J lost 8 bases; unmatched junction nucleotides: 8. The CDR3 nucleotides are TGTGCTAGTGGTTTGTGGAGGACTAGCGGGAGTTCGGGGGAGCTGTTTTTT. This gives the protein CASGLWRTSGSSGELFF. The variable domain in full, completed from reference TRBV12-5 and TRBJ2-2, reads DARVTQTPRHKVTEMGQEVTMRCQPILGHNTVFWYRQTMMQGLELLAYFRNRAPLDDSGMPKDRFSAEMPDATLATLKIQPSEPRDSAVYFCASGLWRTSGSSGELFFGEGSRLTVL.

This clone was found once. The chain has TRBV5-1 and TRBJ1-1; D perhaps matches TRBD1 (5 bases). The CDR3 length is 15 residues. The germline V gene encodes CDR1 SGHRS and CDR2 YFSETQ. Trimming took off 1 base at V and 5 bases at J, with 15 bases between the two ends. In nucleotides, the CDR3 is TGCGCCAGCAGCTTGTGGAGGGACCTAGGGACTGAAGCTTTCTTT. Its protein is CASSLWRDLGTEAFF.

This chain joins TRBV28 and TRBJ1-4; a weak D match, TRBD1 (6 bases). This CDR3 has 14 residues. V was shortened by 2 bases and J by 10 bases, with 14 bases between the two germline ends. Germline V gene data show CDR1 as MDHEN and CDR2 as SYDVKM. CDR3 sequence (DNA): TGTGCCAGCAGTTTACCCGGGGGGGCTGGAAAACTGTTTTTT. This gives the protein CASSLPGGAGKLFF.

This chain links TRBV11-3 with TRBJ2-1; TRBD2 is a possible D gene (6 bases). V was trimmed by 8 bases and J by 6 bases, leaving 20 bases between them. Germline-derived CDR1 and CDR2 are SGHNT and YENEEA. The length of the CDR3 is 15 residues. The chain's CDR3 is CASEKGGLETNEQFF. The CDR3 nucleotides are TGTGCCAGCGAGAAAGGAGGGTTAGAAACCAATGAGCAGTTCTTC.

V gene TRBV7-9 combines with J gene TRBJ1-1; D is possibly TRBD1 (5 bases). CDR1 is SEHNR, CDR2 FQNEAQ, per germline (reference sequence). The CDR3 is made up of 16 amino acids. The V end was cut by 1 base, the J end by 1 base, with 13 bases between. CDR3 sequence: CASSLEGWQGNTEAFF. DNA of the CDR3: TGTGCCAGCAGCTTAGAGGGGTGGCAGGGGAACACTGAAGCTTTCTTT.

This clone appeared a single time. This sequence joins TRBV3-1 (or the pseudogene TRBV3-2) and TRBJ1-4; TRBD1 aligns across 10 bases. From germline, CDR1 is LGHDT and CDR2 YNNKEL (reference sequence). V gave up 0 bases and J gave up 4 bases; unmatched junction bases: 2. The CDR3 loop spans 16 amino acids. The CDR3 region has the DNA TGTGCCAGCAGCCAAGAGACAGGGGGCATTAATGAAAAACTGTTTTTT. Protein product: CASSQETGGINEKLFF.

The chain is built from TRBV5-1 and TRBJ2-1; 8 bases are a match to TRBD2. Losses at the gene ends were 4 bases for V and 9 bases for J; bases not matched to a gene: 15. The germline V gene encodes CDR1 SGHRS and CDR2 YFSETQ. CDR3 length: 16 amino acids. The DNA of the CDR3 is TGCGCCAGCAGCGGGAACGCGGGACTAACTAGCGGTGAGCAGTTCTTC. Its translation is CASSGNAGLTSGEQFF. Filled out from reference TRBV5-1 and TRBJ2-1, the complete variable domain reads KAGVTQTPRYLIKTRGQQVTLSCSPISGHRSVSWYQQTPGQGLQFLFEYFSETQRNKGNFPGRFSGRQFSNSRSEMNVSTLELGDSALYLCASSGNAGLTSGEQFFGPGTRLTVL.

V is TRBV28 and J is TRBJ2-1; TRBD2 aligns across 7 bases. The CDR3 has 18 residues. With 2 bases clipped from V and 3 bases from J, the junction kept 13 bases outside the gene matches. Germline V gives CDR1 MDHEN, CDR2 SYDVKM. In nucleotides, the CDR3 is TGTGCCAGCAGTTTACCTACCGGGGGGTATAAAATCTACAATGAGCAGTTCTTC. Its protein product is CASSLPTGGYKIYNEQFF.

This chain connects TRBV5-1 to TRBJ2-7, with 9 bases lining up with TRBD1. The germline CDR1 and CDR2 sequences are SGHRS and YFSETQ. The CDR3 has 14 residues. V gave up 4 bases and J gave up 2 bases; unmatched junction bases: 4. The CDR3 bases are TGCGCCAGCAGCCGGGACAGGGAAGCCTACGAGCAGTACTTC. Protein sequence: CASSRDREAYEQYF.

The chain carries TRBV4-2 and TRBJ2-1, with D perhaps matching TRBD2 (5 bases). This CDR3 is 15 amino acids long. CDR1 is LGHNA, CDR2 YNFKEQ, per germline. V dropped 1 base and J dropped 8 bases, with 15 bases sitting between them. CDR3 loop: CASSQAEGATYEQFF. The CDR3 bases are TGTGCCAGCAGCCAAGCTGAGGGAGCTACCTATGAGCAGTTCTTC.

The chain uses TRBV19 and TRBJ2-3; 9 nucleotides match TRBD2. V lost 5 bases to trimming and J lost 3 bases; unmatched junction nucleotides: 9. CDR1 and CDR2 from the germline V gene are LNHDA and SQIVND (reference sequence). The CDR3 loop spans 16 amino acids. In nucleotides, the CDR3 is TGTGCCAGTAGTTTCCGTAGCGGGAGTGGTACAGATACGCAGTATTTT. Translating it yields CASSFRSGSGTDTQYF.

V is TRBV28 and J is TRBJ1-2; D call uncertain. Trimming pared 10 bases from V and 4 bases from J, leaving 16 bases between. CDR1 and CDR2 (germline): MDHEN, SYDVKM. The CDR3 is 13 amino acids. This CDR3 reads CATVSGVSYGYTF. The CDR3 region has the DNA TGTGCCACCGTCTCCGGGGTAAGCTATGGCTACACCTTC.